These 27 T cell receptor beta chains share one sample of origin, sequenced in a study of blood T cells in healthy people across ages. A J-beta primer mix and a sample-barcoded 5' primer were used in a second PCR of about 7 to 12 cycles. Via MiXCR, TCRdb re-called the 5' RACE reads, giving one row per CDR3 protein. The sample includes 630,000 or so distinct CDR3 sequences, approximately 30% of them seen just once. The sequencing sample was made of blood. The receptor set was obtained from a woman older than 75 in good health.

This clonotype was picked up many times. The chain is built from TRBV7-6 and TRBJ2-7, with unresolved D. Deletions cut 5 bases from V and 4 bases from J, with 15 bases between. The V gene's germline CDR1 is SGHVS and CDR2 FNYEAQ. This CDR3 region has 14 residues. CDR3 sequence: CASSPPDGVYEQYF. The CDR3 coding sequence is TGTGCCAGCAGCCCGCCGGACGGAGTATACGAGCAGTACTTC.

There are many counts of this clonotype. J is TRBJ2-1 and V is TRBV6-4, with TRBD2 as a possible D gene (6 bases). The germline V gene encodes CDR1 MRHNA and CDR2 SNTAGT. This CDR3 contains 15 residues. Trimming removed 5 bases from V and 5 bases from J, with 16 bases in between. CDR3 in amino acids: CASSPSGGVNNEQFF. In DNA form, the CDR3 reads TGTGCCAGCAGTCCCTCGGGCGGGGTAAACAATGAGCAGTTCTTC.

This clonotype appeared a single time. This sequence may be a read error, since a much larger clone differs from it by one base. CDR3 in amino acids: CAGATSYNEQFF. CDR3 DNA sequence: TGTGCGGGGGCAACCTCCTACAATGAGCAGTTCTTC. The V gene is TRBV20-1, the J gene TRBJ2-1; a weak D match, TRBD2 (7 bases). The CDR3 is 12 residues long. Germline V gives CDR1 DFQATT, CDR2 SNEGSKA (reference sequence).

The chain uses TRBV9 and TRBJ2-5, with TRBD1 matching 7 bases. With 2 bases clipped from V and 5 bases from J, the junction kept 12 bases outside the gene matches. Germline CDR1 SGDLS, CDR2 YYNGEE. The CDR3 spans 16 residues. CDR3 sequence: CASSVAGTANGETQYF. The CDR3 region has the DNA TGTGCCAGCAGCGTTGCCGGGACAGCAAACGGGGAGACCCAGTACTTC.

This clonotype was seen ten or more times. J is TRBJ1-2 and V is TRBV6-5, with unresolved D. The CDR3 has 15 residues. Germline V lookup: CDR1 MNHEY, CDR2 SVGAGI. Trimming cost V 6 bases and J 0 bases, with 14 bases left between them. CDR3 sequence (DNA): TGTGCCAGCAGCCAAATGGGCACGACTAACTATGGCTACACCTTC. Translating gives CASSQMGTTNYGYTF.

The chain recombines TRBV20-1 with TRBJ2-1; the match to TRBD2 covers 8 bases. The J call may be mistaken, given a closer DNA end match to TRBJ2-7. In germline, CDR1 is DFQATT, CDR2 SNEGSKA (reference sequence). The length of the CDR3 is 16 residues. Written as DNA, the CDR3 is TGCAGTGCAAGCACGGGGGGGGTGAGCTCCTACAATGAGCAGTACTTC. This encodes CSASTGGVSSYNEQYF.

This clonotype was recorded at least ten times. The V and J genes are TRBV7-9 and TRBJ2-1, with 11 bases that match TRBD1. Trimming removed 6 bases from V and 8 bases from J; junction bases left unmatched: 9. Germline-derived CDR1 and CDR2 are SEHNR and FQNEAQ (reference sequence). The CDR3 loop spans 15 amino acids. CDR3 DNA: TGTGCCAGCAGTTCGGACAGGGGGCATGTCGATGAGCAGTTCTTC. Encoded protein: CASSSDRGHVDEQFF.

There are a few counts of this clonotype. A much larger clone differs by one base, so this may be a read error. The rearrangement uses TRBV7-2 and TRBJ2-7, with 7 bases that match TRBD1. The CDR3 runs to 14 residues. Looked up from germline, CDR1 is SGHTA and CDR2 is FQGNSA. Trimming at V came to 4 bases and at J to 5 bases, leaving 8 bases not matched to a gene. In DNA form, the CDR3 reads TGTGCCAGCAGCTGTTACAGGGGAGTCGACGAGCAGTACTTC. It is translated as CASSCYRGVDEQYF.

As to this clonotype: This clone may be a read error of a much larger clone one base away. The rearrangement links TRBV18 to TRBJ2-1; weak D call: TRBD2 (6 bases). Germline V gives CDR1 KGHSH, CDR2 LQKENI. This CDR3 region has 14 residues. The CDR3 DNA reads as TGTGCCAGCGCACCCCTAGGGACTCAAGAGACCCAGTTCTTC. Protein: CASAPLGTQETQFF.

This chain connects TRBV6-2 or TRBV6-3 to TRBJ2-7; D may be TRBD1 (6 bases). V was trimmed by 6 bases and J by 6 bases, leaving 24 bases between them. This CDR3 has 16 amino acids. Germline CDR1 reads MNHEY; CDR2 reads SVGEGT. CDR3 sequence: CASRPSTGLRVFEQYF. The CDR3 DNA reads TGTGCCAGCAGACCATCAACAGGGTTACGAGTTTTCGAGCAGTACTTC.

This clonotype was counted a few times. Being one base from a much bigger clone, this may be a read error. The chain links TRBV7-9 to TRBJ2-5; 10 bases agree with TRBD1. V was clipped by 10 bases and J by 1 base; unmatched bases: 6. This CDR3 comprises 14 residues. Germline CDR1 SEHNR, CDR2 FQNEAQ (reference sequence). This chain's CDR3 is CAIDRGLVQETQYF. CDR3 nucleotide sequence: TGTGCCATCGACAGGGGGCTGGTCCAAGAGACCCAGTACTTC.

This clonotype was recorded many times. A read error may explain this, as a much larger clone is one base away. The rearrangement links TRBV20-1 to TRBJ2-1; the D gene is possibly TRBD1 (6 bases). The J call may not be correct, given that the DNA end is closer to TRBJ2-7. This CDR3 contains 15 residues. Germline-derived CDR1 and CDR2 are DFQATT and SNEGSKA (reference sequence). CDR3 nucleotide sequence: TGCAGTGCTGGGAACAGGGAGAGGGGTTACAATGAGCAGTACTTC. It translates to CSAGNRERGYNEQYF.

This clonotype has a handful of counts. The rearrangement uses TRBV20-1 and TRBJ1-2; no definite D call. Trimming cost V 0 bases and J 1 base, with 6 bases left between them. This CDR3 has 13 amino acids. Germline V lookup: CDR1 DFQATT, CDR2 SNEGSKA (reference sequence). Here the CDR3 reads CSARDRDNYGYTF. The CDR3 nucleotides read TGCAGTGCTAGAGATCGAGATAACTATGGCTACACCTTC.

V is TRBV6-1 and J is TRBJ2-7; TRBD1 matches at 9 bases. The germline gives CDR1 MNHNS, CDR2 SASEGT. The V gene end was trimmed by 7 bases and the J gene end by 6 bases; junction bases not matched to a gene: 7. The CDR3 is 13 residues long. CDR3 in amino acids: CASKGQGYREQYF. CDR3 bases: TGTGCCAGCAAGGGACAGGGTTACCGCGAGCAGTACTTC.

This clonotype was observed a few times. The chain is built from TRBV7-9 and TRBJ1-1; D not certain. V dropped 3 bases and J dropped 1 base, with 6 bases sitting between them. Germline CDR1 reads SEHNR; CDR2 reads FQNEAQ (reference sequence). CDR3 length equals 13 residues. CDR3 in amino acids: CASSFVQNTEAFF. The CDR3 region has the DNA TGTGCCAGCAGCTTCGTGCAGAACACTGAAGCTTTCTTT.

This clonotype was counted between two and nine times. This sequence joins TRBV5-1 and TRBJ1-1; D not resolved. The ends were cut back, 4 bases at V and 4 bases at J, with 17 bases in the middle. This CDR3 is 15 amino acids long. Germline lookup yields CDR1 SGHRS and CDR2 YFSETQ. The CDR3 region is CASSPRGADSTEAFF. In DNA, the CDR3 is TGCGCCAGCAGCCCCCGAGGTGCCGATAGCACTGAAGCTTTCTTT.

At least ten counts were recorded for this clonotype. The chain employs TRBV5-1 and TRBJ2-3; D not resolved. CDR3 length: 18 residues. Per germline, CDR1 SGHRS and CDR2 YFSETQ. With 0 bases removed from V and 1 base from J, the gap between germline ends came to 18 bases. This CDR3 is CASSLVPRALLRTDTQYF. DNA for the CDR3: TGCGCCAGCAGCTTGGTTCCTAGAGCTTTATTACGCACAGATACGCAGTATTTT.

There are a few counts of this clonotype. The rearrangement joins TRBV4-2 to TRBJ1-5; the D is unclear. V lost 0 bases and J lost 4, with 10 bases in between. In germline, CDR1 is LGHNA, CDR2 YNFKEQ. The CDR3 length is 15 residues. For the CDR3, the DNA is TGTGCCAGCAGCCAAGAACGTCTCTTAAATCAGCCCCAGCATTTT. Translated, it gives CASSQERLLNQPQHF.

This clonotype came up a few times. Germline and junction disagree at one end, which may indicate a read error. This sequence joins TRBV5-1 and TRBJ1-5, with TRBD1 identical over 7 bases. This CDR3 region has 16 residues. CDR1 SGHRS and CDR2 YFSETQ come from the germline V gene. The DNA of the CDR3 is TGCGCCAGCGGCTTGGAACCAGGGGGTAGCAATCAGCCCCAGCATTTT. Residues: CASGLEPGGSNQPQHF. Complete variable domain (other parts from reference TRBV5-1 and TRBJ1-5): KAGVTQTPRYLIKTRGQQVTLSCSPISGHRSVSWYQQTPGQGLQFLFEYFSETQRNKGNFPGRFSGRQFSNSRSEMNVSTLELGDSALYLCASGLEPGGSNQPQHFGDGTRLSIL.

The J gene is TRBJ2-5, the V gene TRBV7-2; TRBD2 matches at 7 bases. V trimming: 2 bases; J trimming: 4 bases; junction bases outside the gene matches: 13. The CDR3 extends over 17 amino acids. The germline CDR1 and CDR2 sequences are SGHTA and FQGNSA. CDR3 in amino acids: CASSLRLADATGETQYF. In DNA, the CDR3 is TGTGCCAGCAGCTTACGCCTAGCGGACGCCACGGGAGAGACCCAGTACTTC. Variable domain in full (rest from reference TRBV7-2 and TRBJ2-5): GAGVSQSPSNKVTEKGKDVELRCDPISGHTALYWYRQSLGQGLEFLIYFQGNSAPDKSGLPSDRFSAERTGGSVSTLTIQRTQQEDSAVYLCASSLRLADATGETQYFGPGTRLLVL.

Many counts were recorded for this clonotype. CDR3 sequence (DNA): TGTGCCAGCAGTGAACCCGGAAGGCCCCTCCACTTT. It encodes CASSEPGRPLHF. The chain carries TRBV6-1 and TRBJ1-6; D call uncertain. CDR3 length equals 12 residues. Trimming stripped 2 bases from V and 13 bases from J, with 9 bases between. Looked up from germline, CDR1 is MNHNS and CDR2 is SASEGT.

In regard to this clonotype: Given a much more abundant clone one base away, this may be a read error. The chain joins TRBV5-1 to TRBJ1-2; 8 bases map to TRBD1. The V segment lost 0 bases and the J segment 6 bases; nucleotides outside the gene matches: 4. Germline CDR1 and CDR2: SGHRS and YFSETQ. CDR3 length equals 14 residues. The CDR3 is CASSLDGQGDGYTF. In DNA, the CDR3 is TGCGCCAGCAGCTTGGATGGACAGGGTGATGGCTACACCTTC.

This chain joins TRBV7-8 and TRBJ1-4; D gene uncertain. CDR1 SGHVS and CDR2 FQNEAQ come from the germline V gene. The V end lost 7 bases, the J end lost 3 bases, and 18 bases lay between the germline ends. The CDR3 is 16 residues long. CDR3 coding DNA: TGTGCCAGCACCCTGACGTGGAGGAGCGCTAATGAAAAACTGTTTTTT. Amino acids: CASTLTWRSANEKLFF.

This clonotype was observed at least ten times. The chain combines TRBV10-3 with TRBJ2-5, with no clear D. Germline lookup yields CDR1 ENHRY and CDR2 SYGVKD. V was clipped by 4 bases and J by 2 bases, with 8 bases between them. The CDR3 loop spans 13 amino acids. CDR3 DNA: TGTGCCATCAGTGTGAACCCGCAAGAGACCCAGTACTTC. This codes for CAISVNPQETQYF.

The chain carries TRBV4-1 and TRBJ1-2; maybe TRBD1 (5 bases). The CDR3 is made up of 16 amino acids. Germline values: CDR1 MGHRA, CDR2 YSYEKL. Trimming stripped 1 base from V and 4 bases from J, with 16 bases between. This chain's CDR3 is CASSQVERGAGYGYTF. The CDR3 DNA reads TGCGCCAGCAGCCAAGTTGAGAGGGGCGCTGGCTATGGCTACACCTTC.

As concerns this clonotype: One end of the junction is discordant with germline, which a read error may explain. The rearrangement joins TRBV6-6 to TRBJ1-1, with D uncertain. CDR1 is MNHNY and CDR2 is SVGAGI in the germline V gene (reference sequence). CDR3 length: 13 residues. Here the CDR3 DNA reads TGTGCCAGCAGCCCCGAGATGAACGCTGAAGCTTTCTTT. Protein product: CASSPEMNAEAFF.

CDR3 in amino acids: CASSSPLGQGNEQFF. The CDR3 DNA follows: TGCGCCAGCAGCTCACCTTTAGGACAGGGTAATGAGCAGTTCTTC. The chain links TRBV5-1 to TRBJ2-1; 8 positions match TRBD1. The CDR3 loop spans 15 amino acids. V trimming: 3 bases; J trimming: 7 bases; junction bases outside the gene matches: 9. CDR1 SGHRS and CDR2 YFSETQ come from the germline V gene.